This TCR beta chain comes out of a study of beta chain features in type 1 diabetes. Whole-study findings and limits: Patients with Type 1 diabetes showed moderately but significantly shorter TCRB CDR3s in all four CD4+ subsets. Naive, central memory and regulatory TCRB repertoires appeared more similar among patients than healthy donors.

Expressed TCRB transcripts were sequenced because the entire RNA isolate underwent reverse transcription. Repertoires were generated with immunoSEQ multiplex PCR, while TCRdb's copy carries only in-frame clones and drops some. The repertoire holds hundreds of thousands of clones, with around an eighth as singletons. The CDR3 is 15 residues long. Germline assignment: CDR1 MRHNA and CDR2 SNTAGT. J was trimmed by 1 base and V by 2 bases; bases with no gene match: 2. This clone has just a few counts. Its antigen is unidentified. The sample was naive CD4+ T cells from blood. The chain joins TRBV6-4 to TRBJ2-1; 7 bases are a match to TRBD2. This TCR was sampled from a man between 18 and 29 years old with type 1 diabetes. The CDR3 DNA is TGTGCCAGCAGTGACAGCGGGGTTTCCTACAATGAGCAGTTCTTC. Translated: CASSDSGVSYNEQFF.